The 31 T cell receptor beta chains presented below share a single source sample, sequenced in a study of blood T cell repertoires in COVID-19. Some clones are missing from TCRdb's copy, which holds only in-frame ones; the method was immunoSEQ multiplex PCR. The repertoire holds about 26,000 clones, with 70% to 90% as singletons. Sequenced sample: peripheral blood. Receptor source: a human donor in a cohort sampled during active COVID-19.

This rearrangement joins TRBV10-2 to TRBJ1-3; possibly TRBD1 for D (6 bases). V lost 7 bases and J lost 0, with 10 bases in between. The germline gives CDR1 WSHSY, CDR2 SAAADI. The CDR3 spans 14 residues. CDR3 DNA sequence: TGCGCCAGCACAGCACAGGGCTCTGGAAACACCATATATTTT. Translating it yields CASTAQGSGNTIYF.

The V and J genes are TRBV6-6 and TRBJ2-2; 9 bases are shared with TRBD1. The germline V gene has CDR1 MNHNY and CDR2 SVGAGI (reference sequence). Losses at the gene ends were 6 bases for V and 3 bases for J; bases not matched to a gene: 17. The length of the CDR3 is 19 residues. CDR3 nucleotides: TGTGCCAGCAGCTTTACCGGGACAGGGACATTCTTTTACACCGGGGAGCTGTTTTTT. Its translation: CASSFTGTGTFFYTGELFF.

The chain links TRBV9 to TRBJ1-2, with 8 bases lining up with TRBD1. The CDR3 is 13 residues long. J lost 7 bases, V lost 4 bases, and 6 bases had no gene match. Germline CDR1 SGDLS, CDR2 YYNGEE. The CDR3 DNA reads as TGTGCCAGCAGCACCGGACAGGGCTCTGGCTACACCTTC. It codes for CASSTGQGSGYTF.

This chain links TRBV6-5 with TRBJ2-7; no reliable D call. The germline gives CDR1 MNHEY, CDR2 SVGAGI. Trimming took off 4 bases at V and 3 bases at J, with 16 bases between the two ends. This CDR3 is built from 15 residues. CDR3 in amino acids: CASSFAGSQSYEQYF. The CDR3 nucleotides are TGTGCCAGCAGTTTCGCCGGGTCTCAAAGCTACGAGCAGTACTTC.

This sequence joins TRBV5-6 and TRBJ1-1; the D is unclear. The CDR3 has 15 amino acids. CDR1 and CDR2 (germline): SGHDT, YYEEEE. With 2 bases removed from V and 1 base from J, the gap between germline ends came to 12 bases. DNA for the CDR3: TGTGCCAGCAGCTTTTCTTACAGTTCGAACACTGAAGCTTTCTTT. Its translation is CASSFSYSSNTEAFF.

The chain employs TRBV29-1 and TRBJ1-4; TRBD1 agrees at 10 bases. Germline lookup yields CDR1 SQVTM and CDR2 ANQGSEA. The CDR3 consists of 14 residues. The ends lost 3 bases at V and 12 bases at J; junction bases unmatched: 10. This chain's CDR3 is CSVEGPGQGTQLFF. CDR3 DNA: TGCAGCGTTGAGGGCCCGGGACAGGGGACCCAACTGTTTTTT. The whole variable domain, filled in from reference TRBV29-1 and TRBJ1-4, reads SAVISQKPSRDICQRGTSLTIQCQVDSQVTMMFWYRQQPGQSLTLIATANQGSEATYESGFVIDKFPISRPNLTFSTLTVSNMSPEDSSIYLCSVEGPGQGTQLFFGSGTQLSVL.

The CDR3 sequence is CASSEPGQGPNEQFF. DNA of the CDR3: TGTGCCAGCAGTGAGCCGGGACAGGGGCCCAATGAGCAGTTCTTC. The chain couples TRBV6-1 to TRBJ2-1; 10 bases agree with TRBD1. CDR1 and CDR2 from the germline V gene are MNHNS and SASEGT. The CDR3 totals 15 residues. V lost 3 bases to trimming and J lost 6 bases; unmatched junction nucleotides: 5.

The chain has TRBV5-5 and TRBJ1-1, with 7 bases identical to TRBD1. V lost 1 base to trimming and J lost 3 bases; unmatched junction nucleotides: 6. This CDR3 region has 15 residues. Germline assignment: CDR1 SGHKS and CDR2 YYEKEE (reference sequence). Here the CDR3 reads CASSLIPTGDTEAFF. In DNA, the CDR3 is TGTGCCAGCAGCTTGATACCTACAGGGGACACTGAAGCTTTCTTT.

The chain is built from TRBV6-5 and TRBJ1-5; 7 bases are a match to TRBD1. Trimming at V came to 2 bases and at J to 5 bases, leaving 6 bases not matched to a gene. The CDR3 has 15 residues. Looked up from germline, CDR1 is MNHEY and CDR2 is SVGAGI. The CDR3 DNA reads TGTGCCAGCAGTTACACTTCGGGACAGCATCAGCCCCAGCATTTT. This gives the protein CASSYTSGQHQPQHF.

The chain uses TRBV2 and TRBJ1-1; a possible D gene is TRBD1 (5 bases). Trimming cost V 3 bases and J 5 bases, with 19 bases left between them. CDR3 size: 16 residues. Germline CDR1 SNHLY, CDR2 FYNNEI. CDR3 residues: CASSDGQGLLLTEAFF. The CDR3 bases are TGTGCCAGCAGTGATGGTCAGGGACTACTATTGACTGAAGCTTTCTTT.

The J gene is TRBJ2-3, the V gene TRBV5-1; a weak D match, TRBD2 (6 bases). V dropped 4 bases and J dropped 1 base, with 13 bases sitting between them. CDR1 is SGHRS and CDR2 is YFSETQ in the germline V gene. This CDR3 is built from 15 residues. Here the CDR3 reads CASSALRGGTDTQYF. The CDR3 nucleotides are TGCGCCAGCAGCGCCCTCCGCGGGGGCACAGATACGCAGTATTTT.

The rearrangement links TRBV5-1 to TRBJ1-4, with 7 bases matching TRBD1. Unmatched junction bases numbered 6, after V lost 4 bases and J lost 6 bases. This CDR3 has 14 amino acids. CDR1 SGHRS and CDR2 YFSETQ come from the germline V gene. The CDR3 spells CASSRDRRDEKLFF. The CDR3 DNA follows: TGCGCCAGCAGCAGGGACAGACGGGATGAAAAACTGTTTTTT.

The CDR3 loop reads CAWSQGLGNSPLHF. The CDR3 coding sequence is TGTGCCTGGAGCCAGGGTTTGGGGAATTCACCCCTCCACTTT. This chain connects TRBV30 to TRBJ1-6; D possibly corresponds to TRBD1 (5 bases). V was trimmed by 3 bases and J by 7 bases, leaving 13 bases between them. The CDR3 contains 14 residues. CDR1 and CDR2 (germline): GTSNPN, SVGIG (reference sequence).

The genes are TRBV6-5 and TRBJ2-3; D is possibly TRBD1 (6 bases). The CDR3 has 15 amino acids. V was clipped by 4 bases and J by 4 bases, with 15 bases between them. Per the germline V gene, CDR1 is MNHEY and CDR2 is SVGAGI. The CDR3 loop reads CASSSQGNVADTQYF. CDR3 nucleotide sequence: TGTGCCAGCAGTTCCCAGGGGAATGTGGCAGATACGCAGTATTTT.

The chain links TRBV5-6 to TRBJ2-3; TRBD1 is a possible D gene (6 bases). Looked up from germline, CDR1 is SGHDT and CDR2 is YYEEEE. Trimming cost V 3 bases and J 0 bases, with 11 bases left between them. The CDR3 totals 15 residues. CDR3 amino acids: CASSSGQFSTDTQYF. In DNA form, the CDR3 reads TGTGCCAGCAGCTCCGGACAGTTTAGCACAGATACGCAGTATTTT.

The chain joins TRBV5-4 to TRBJ2-7; D is unclear. The CDR3 is made up of 13 amino acids. Trimming shortened V by 0 bases and J by 6 bases, and 10 bases separated the two germline ends. Germline V gene data show CDR1 as SGHNT and CDR2 as YYREEE (reference sequence). The CDR3 DNA follows: TGTGCCAGCAGCTTGGCCCAGACGGGCGAGCAGTACTTC. Its translation is CASSLAQTGEQYF.

The chain combines TRBV2 with TRBJ1-4, with 8 bases matching TRBD1. The J segment lost 8 bases and the V segment lost 6 bases, leaving 11 bases of the junction unmatched. Germline-derived CDR1 and CDR2 are SNHLY and FYNNEI. This CDR3 comprises 15 residues. The CDR3 reads CASRLPGTGGEKLFF. The CDR3 DNA reads as TGTGCCAGCAGGCTCCCGGGGACAGGAGGCGAAAAACTGTTTTTT.

V gene TRBV5-1 combines with J gene TRBJ2-7, with 7 bases identical to TRBD1. Looked up from germline, CDR1 is SGHRS and CDR2 is YFSETQ. The CDR3 consists of 16 residues. The V gene end was trimmed by 4 bases and the J gene end by 3 bases; junction bases not matched to a gene: 13. CDR3 bases: TGCGCCAGCAGCCCCGCGGGTGCGAGGGGGCACTACGAGCAGTACTTC. Protein: CASSPAGARGHYEQYF.

V and J are TRBV9 and TRBJ1-4; the D is unclear. The CDR3 is 16 residues long. The V end was cut by 0 bases, the J end by 4 bases, with 13 bases between. Germline loops: CDR1 SGDLS, CDR2 YYNGEE. The DNA of the CDR3 is TGTGCCAGCAGCGTAGGGTTCCGAGGTTTTAATGAAAAACTGTTTTTT. Residues: CASSVGFRGFNEKLFF. Supplemented by reference TRBV9 and TRBJ1-4, the full variable domain reads DSGVTQTPKHLITATGQRVTLRCSPRSGDLSVYWYQQSLDQGLQFLIQYYNGEERAKGNILERFSAQQFPDLHSELNLSSLELGDSALYFCASSVGFRGFNEKLFFGSGTQLSVL.

The genes are TRBV11-2 and TRBJ2-7; 13 positions agree with TRBD2. V shed 5 bases and J 2 bases; nucleotides not matched to a gene: 3. Germline CDR1 SGHAT, CDR2 FQNNGV. The CDR3 covers 15 residues. The CDR3 DNA reads TGTGCCAGCAGCCTGGGACTAGCGGGAACCTACGAGCAGTACTTC. Encoded protein: CASSLGLAGTYEQYF.

The J gene is TRBJ1-5, the V gene TRBV12-3 or TRBV12-4; D is possibly TRBD1 (6 bases). The V and J ends lost 6 bases and 3 bases respectively, with 9 bases between them. CDR3 length equals 13 residues. In nucleotides, the CDR3 is TGTGCCAGCAGGGGGACACCCAATCAGCCCCAGCATTTT. This translates into CASRGTPNQPQHF.

This clone has a single count. This chain joins TRBV10-3 and TRBJ2-7; D possibly corresponds to TRBD2 (6 bases). With 2 bases removed from V and 3 bases from J, the gap between germline ends came to 11 bases. The CDR3 loop spans 14 amino acids. Germline V gene data show CDR1 as ENHRY and CDR2 as SYGVKD. The CDR3 sequence is CAISEGLPSYEQYF. As DNA, the CDR3 is TGTGCCATCAGTGAGGGACTACCAAGCTACGAGCAGTACTTC.

The gene calls are TRBV5-1 and TRBJ2-6; D possibly corresponds to TRBD1 (6 bases). V gave up 0 bases and J gave up 4 bases, with 11 bases separating them. The germline CDR1 and CDR2 sequences are SGHRS and YFSETQ. This CDR3 has 16 residues. The chain's CDR3 is CASSLAGADGANVLTF. CDR3 in DNA: TGCGCCAGCAGCTTGGCAGGGGCCGACGGGGCCAACGTCCTGACTTTC.

The chain carries TRBV5-4 and TRBJ1-6, with 7 nucleotides matching TRBD1. Germline V gene data show CDR1 as SGHNT and CDR2 as YYREEE (reference sequence). V was pared by 2 bases and J by 7 bases, with 3 bases of the junction left unmatched. The CDR3 runs 14 residues. Here the CDR3 DNA reads TGTGCCAGCAGCTTAGACAGGGTGAATTCACCCCTCCACTTT. Protein sequence: CASSLDRVNSPLHF.

The V gene is TRBV21-1, the J gene TRBJ1-1. TRBV21-1 is tagged as a pseudogene. The CDR3 sequence is 13 residues long. CDR3 amino acids: CASSKSRGDEAFF. The CDR3 nucleotides are TGTGCCAGCAGCAAATCGCGGGGGGATGAAGCTTTCTTT.

The genes are TRBV10-2 and TRBJ2-7; TRBD2 agrees at 9 bases. The germline gives CDR1 WSHSY, CDR2 SAAADI. Trimming took 2 bases from V and 6 from J; bases not matched to a gene: 5. This CDR3 is built from 14 residues. The CDR3 coding sequence is TGCGCCAGCAGTGAGATTAGCGGGGGATCCGAGCAGTACTTC. Amino acid sequence: CASSEISGGSEQYF.

The chain combines TRBV6-1 with TRBJ1-4; TRBD1 matches at 9 bases. V was pared by 4 bases and J by 4 bases, with 7 bases of the junction left unmatched. The germline gives CDR1 MNHNS, CDR2 SASEGT. The CDR3 covers 16 residues. The CDR3 coding sequence is TGTGCCAGCAGTGGACCACCGGGACAGGGTAATGAAAAACTGTTTTTT. Translating gives CASSGPPGQGNEKLFF.

The CDR3 nucleotides read TGTGCCAGCAGTCCCTTGGGAGGGAGGGTCTACGAGCAGTACTTC. It is translated as CASSPLGGRVYEQYF. This chain connects TRBV28 to TRBJ2-7; 7 nucleotides agree with TRBD2. The length of the CDR3 is 15 residues. Germline loops: CDR1 MDHEN, CDR2 SYDVKM. J was trimmed by 3 bases and V by 5 bases; bases with no gene match: 10.

The chain links TRBV5-1 to TRBJ2-7, with TRBD1 matching over 10 bases. Trimming removed 2 bases from V and 4 bases from J; junction bases left unmatched: 3. Germline V gives CDR1 SGHRS, CDR2 YFSETQ. The CDR3 has 14 amino acids. The CDR3 reads CASSFRQGAYEQYF. The CDR3 region has the DNA TGCGCCAGCAGCTTCCGACAGGGGGCGTACGAGCAGTACTTC.

The gene calls are TRBV5-5 and TRBJ1-5; D may be TRBD1 (6 bases). Germline V CDR1 and CDR2: SGHKS, YYEKEE (reference sequence). With 4 bases removed from V and 6 bases from J, the gap between germline ends came to 14 bases. This CDR3 spans 14 amino acids. The CDR3 DNA follows: TGTGCCAGCAGCCCCCGCCAGGGGACTCAGCCCCAGCATTTT. This sequence encodes CASSPRQGTQPQHF.

The table lists this clone with a count of one. The chain employs TRBV6-5 and TRBJ2-1, with a possible D match to TRBD2 (6 bases). This CDR3 has 15 amino acids. CDR1 MNHEY and CDR2 SVGAGI come from the germline V gene. Trimming stripped 5 bases from V and 5 bases from J, with 16 bases between. CDR3 sequence reads: CASSPGGPMDNEQFF. The CDR3 DNA follows: TGTGCCAGCAGTCCCGGAGGGCCTATGGACAATGAGCAGTTCTTC.